This TCR beta chain was retrieved from a study of response to subunit inactivated influenza vaccine. Findings and caveats of the study: It was suggested by the authors that few new T cells are recruited by each seasonal influenza vaccination.

This clonotype was seen a handful of times. Its antigen is undetermined. With 5 bases removed from V and 1 base from J, the gap between germline ends came to 6 bases. Germline lookup yields CDR1 MNHNS and CDR2 SASEGT. The CDR3 loop spans 13 amino acids. TCRdb re-derived calls from the RT-PCR reads in MiXCR, one entry per CDR3 protein. The data hold around 750,000 distinct CDR3 sequences, with around 20% observed a single time. This receptor was identified in a man aged 50 to 60 who received an inactivated influenza vaccine. The rearrangement uses TRBV6-1 and TRBJ2-4; D call uncertain. Sequenced material: PBMCs from blood, taken less than 6 days after vaccination. The CDR3 DNA follows: TGTGCCAGCAGTCCCTGGGCCAAAAACATTCAGTACTTC. Translated: CASSPWAKNIQYF.